This T cell receptor (beta chain) was captured by sequencing in a study of blood T cell repertoires in COVID-19 (dated by TCRdb to 2020 to 2021). General notes on the study: Samples from collaborators originated in the United States, Italy and Spain and spanned both the acute and convalescent phases of COVID-19. The prospective study material was composed of cDNA or gDNA derived from T cells, B-cell-depleted T cells, or PBMCs. Deeply sampled blood TCRbeta repertoires from subjects exposed to, actively infected with, or recovered from COVID-19 were included in the dataset. The repertoires were released in a freely available public database intended as a resource for research on the immune response to SARS-CoV-2. The samples were drawn from two sources: the first 160 participants of the ongoing ImmuneRACE study, and 950 to 1,500 subjects contributed by 6 global collaborators. A de-identified subject ID, COVID-19 status, age in years and sex were almost always included in the sample metadata. HLA class I and class II types, where available, came from metadata supplied by the sample provider rather than from assay-based typing.

Participants in the prospective study were enrolled through a virtual design, were aged roughly 18 to 90 years, and lived in approximately 24 United States geographic areas. In the prospective study, participants were assigned to cohorts based on the clinical history participants reported in a screening survey and a study questionnaire. Recovered participants in ImmuneRACE Cohort 3 were defined by two consecutive negative NP/OP PCR tests, clearance by a healthcare professional, or resolution of symptoms. Mobile phlebotomists in the prospective study collected whole blood, serum and a nasopharyngeal or oropharyngeal swab from every participant. Over an approximately 2-month period, participants in the prospective study had the option of providing additional blood draws and questionnaires. Prospective study blood samples were shipped either frozen or at room temperature before DNA extraction. Based on the germline V gene (reference sequence), the CDR1 and CDR2 sequences are LNHDA and SQIVND. Measured from the cysteine to the phenylalanine, the CDR3 is 18 residues long. The only DNA kept is the CDR3, 54 bases in frame from the first base. Compared with germline, V lacks 7 bases and J lacks 0 bases; bases without a gene match: 12.

The immunoSEQ Assay, a bias-controlled multiplex PCR, was used to amplify TCRbeta CDR3 regions from genomic DNA. The source study handled its data this way. Within the assay, amplification of reference gene primers was used to estimate how many nucleated cells each sample contained. To quantify the absolute abundance of each unique TCRbeta CDR3 rearrangement, sequence reads were collapsed and filtered. For each sample, productive Simpson clonality was calculated as the square root of Simpson's diversity index across productive rearrangements. What TCRdb holds here is the immuneACCESS table cut down to in-frame rearrangements. Part of the clones is not present; checked against another copy, under half of the missing clones reflect an unresolved V gene, and the others are unexplained. The V and J calls and clone size come from that table; D and trimming were worked out from the DNA. Here the sample has around 270,000 clones; 75% to 90% occur a single time. The ten most abundant clones make up about 4.3% of the sample.

Concerning this clone: What this receptor recognizes is not known. Per-nucleotide qualities are absent, and no much larger clonotype sits a single base away.

What the work shows at the level of the full study, not this receptor alone: The amount of clinical and demographic metadata varied by source and participant and was provided uncurated.

The sequence came from a woman in her twenties or thirties who had recovered from COVID-19. The rearranged segments are TRBV19 and TRBJ1-6, and TRBD1 aligns with 7 junction nucleotides. Source material: PBMCs or T cells enriched from blood (not recorded which). The sequence in DNA is TGTGCCAGTAAAATTGCGGACAGGCAGAGCTCCTATAATTCACCCCTCCACTTT. This yields the protein CASKIADRQSSYNSPLHF.